Below are 8 T cell receptor beta chains sequenced from a single sample in a study. TCRdb re-derived calls from the RT-PCR reads in MiXCR, one entry per CDR3 protein. The sample carries 650,000 to 800,000 distinct CDR3 sequences, 14% recorded once. Sequenced sample: memory CD4+ T cells from blood. The receptors come from a female donor in good health, serving as a healthy control.

This clonotype was seen many times. The chain couples TRBV20-1 to TRBJ2-1, with 9 bases aligning to TRBD2. The germline V gene has CDR1 DFQATT and CDR2 SNEGSKA (reference sequence). The CDR3 runs to 15 residues. Germline trimming cut 3 bases from V and 1 base from J; bases unmatched to any gene: 4. The CDR3 region is CSARSLAGSYNEQFF. In DNA form, the CDR3 reads TGCAGTGCTAGGTCTCTAGCGGGATCCTACAATGAGCAGTTCTTC.

This clonotype occurred a few times. This chain joins TRBV27 and TRBJ1-3; D unresolved. Germline loops: CDR1 MNHEY, CDR2 SMNVEV (reference sequence). CDR3 length: 18 amino acids. V lost 0 bases and J 0 bases, leaving 15 bases between the germline ends. CDR3 nucleotide sequence: TGTGCCAGCAGTTTATCGATCGAGCGTAGGAGCTCTGGAAACACCATATATTTT. This encodes CASSLSIERRSSGNTIYF.

The chain uses TRBV6-2 or TRBV6-3 and TRBJ2-2; 9 nucleotides match TRBD2. The CDR3 has 19 residues. J lost 7 bases, V lost 2 bases, and 17 bases had no gene match. Germline V gives CDR1 MNHEY, CDR2 SVGEGT. DNA for the CDR3: TGTGCCAGCAGTTACATCCCAGACCTTAGCGGGAGTAGCGGCGGGGAGCTGTTTTTT. It codes for CASSYIPDLSGSSGGELFF.

The sample holds many counts of this clonotype. CDR3 bases: TGCAGTGCTGTCATATATGATAATTCACCCCTCCACTTT. Its translation: CSAVIYDNSPLHF. The rearrangement links TRBV20-1 to TRBJ1-6; D ambiguous. This CDR3 is 13 amino acids long. V lost 5 bases and J 5 bases, leaving 10 bases between the germline ends. Germline V gene data show CDR1 as DFQATT and CDR2 as SNEGSKA (reference sequence).

The chain employs TRBV6-1 and TRBJ2-6; 10 positions match TRBD1. The CDR3 loop spans 16 amino acids. Germline V CDR1 and CDR2: MNHNS, SASEGT. With V trimmed by 4 bases and J by 7 bases, 7 bases remained unmatched. The chain's CDR3 is CASSVIGTGVANVLTF. The CDR3 DNA reads TGTGCCAGCAGTGTAATAGGGACAGGGGTAGCCAACGTCCTGACTTTC.

The CDR3 here is CASRLPDVDEQYF. The CDR3 nucleotides read TGTGCCAGCAGGCTTCCGGATGTGGACGAGCAGTACTTC. The chain recombines TRBV28 with TRBJ2-7, with D hard to call. This CDR3 has 13 residues. Germline V gene lookup returns CDR1 MDHEN and CDR2 SYDVKM. The ends were cut back, 6 bases at V and 5 bases at J, with 14 bases in the middle.

This clonotype was seen a few times. The chain couples TRBV5-1 to TRBJ2-3, with 10 nucleotides matching TRBD2. The CDR3 is made up of 17 amino acids. The V and J ends lost 2 bases and 3 bases, in that order; junction bases with no gene match: 9. Per germline, CDR1 SGHRS and CDR2 YFSETQ. The CDR3 DNA follows: TGCGCCAGCAGCTTCGGACTAGCGGCCCAGGGGACAGATACGCAGTATTTT. Its protein is CASSFGLAAQGTDTQYF.

The J gene is TRBJ1-2, the V gene TRBV27, with D unclear. Germline loops: CDR1 MNHEY, CDR2 SMNVEV (reference sequence). There are 12 residues in the CDR3. Trimming stripped 3 bases from V and 14 bases from J, with 16 bases between. DNA for the CDR3: TGTGCCAGCAGTTTGATAAACGTAGTCGTAACCTTC. It specifies CASSLINVVVTF.